Below are 23 T cell receptor beta chains sequenced from a single sample in a study of blood T cell repertoires in COVID-19. The method was immunoSEQ multiplex PCR; TCRdb's version includes in-frame clones alone and lacks a portion of them. Counted here are 650,000 to 800,000 clones, around 90% occurring once; the ten biggest clones make up around 0.3%. Specimen: peripheral blood. These receptors originate from a woman between 18 and 30 years old with acute or convalescent COVID-19.

The rearrangement joins TRBV5-4 to TRBJ2-3; 9 positions match TRBD1. Germline trimming cut 10 bases from V and 2 bases from J; bases unmatched to any gene: 5. The CDR3 covers 13 residues. Germline V gives CDR1 SGHNT, CDR2 YYREEE (reference sequence). CDR3 coding DNA: TGTGCCGACCGGGACAGGGCCACAGATACGCAGTATTTT. Its protein product is CADRDRATDTQYF.

V is TRBV6-5 and J is TRBJ2-2, with D possibly being TRBD2 (6 bases). The CDR3 loop spans 14 amino acids. Germline-derived CDR1 and CDR2 are MNHEY and SVGAGI. The V end was cut by 7 bases, the J end by 7 bases, with 16 bases between. CDR3 bases: TGTGCCAGCACCAATGCGGGGTACGGCGGGGAGCTGTTTTTT. Translated, it gives CASTNAGYGGELFF.

The chain employs TRBV18 and TRBJ1-1, with a weak D call TRBD1 (6 bases). Trimming took off 4 bases at V and 4 bases at J, with 10 bases between the two ends. Germline V gene lookup returns CDR1 KGHSH and CDR2 LQKENI. There are 13 residues in the CDR3. This chain's CDR3 is CASSLATGTEAFF. CDR3 coding DNA: TGTGCCAGCTCACTCGCGACAGGCACTGAAGCTTTCTTT.

This clone was detected a few times. The chain links TRBV25-1 to TRBJ1-4; TRBD1 matches 7 bases. Germline V gene data show CDR1 as MGHDK and CDR2 as SYGVNS. The ends lost 3 bases at V and 5 bases at J; junction bases unmatched: 6. This CDR3 comprises 15 residues. The chain's CDR3 is CASSDHRDSNEKLFF. The CDR3, as DNA: TGTGCCAGCAGTGATCACCGGGACAGCAATGAAAAACTGTTTTTT.

The V call is TRBV3-1 (or the pseudogene TRBV3-2), the J call TRBJ1-1; D is unresolved. The germline V gene has CDR1 LGHDT and CDR2 YNNKEL (reference sequence). This CDR3 is 14 amino acids long. Trimming left V 4 bases short and J 7 bases short, with 16 bases between. The CDR3 sequence: CASSRGIPGSEAFF. The CDR3 DNA reads as TGTGCCAGCAGCCGCGGGATCCCGGGGAGTGAAGCTTTCTTT.

V usage is TRBV12-3 or TRBV12-4 and J usage is TRBJ2-4, with D perhaps TRBD1 (5 bases). The CDR3 extends over 13 amino acids. V dropped 8 bases and J dropped 3 bases, with 11 bases sitting between them. This CDR3 reads CASATDFKNIQYF. The CDR3 DNA follows: TGTGCCAGCGCGACAGATTTCAAAAACATTCAGTACTTC.

The chain is built from TRBV18 and TRBJ1-1, with D maybe TRBD1 (5 bases). The CDR3 spans 14 residues. Trimming stripped 4 bases from V and 0 bases from J, with 9 bases between. Germline V CDR1 and CDR2: KGHSH, LQKENI. In nucleotides, the CDR3 is TGTGCCAGCTCACTCCAGGGATTGAACACTGAAGCTTTCTTT. This encodes CASSLQGLNTEAFF.

This clone was seen more than once but under ten times. The V and J genes are TRBV9 and TRBJ1-4; 7 nucleotides match TRBD1. The J segment lost 5 bases and the V segment lost 4 bases, leaving 11 bases of the junction unmatched. CDR1 is SGDLS, CDR2 YYNGEE, per germline. The CDR3 contains 16 residues. CDR3 in amino acids: CASSPQTGLGNEKLFF. Here the CDR3 DNA reads TGTGCCAGCAGCCCACAGACAGGGCTCGGCAATGAAAAACTGTTTTTT.

This rearrangement joins TRBV6-4 to TRBJ2-2; possibly TRBD2 for D (5 bases). V lost 4 bases and J lost 6, with 12 bases in between. The CDR3 runs to 14 residues. Germline-derived CDR1 and CDR2 are MRHNA and SNTAGT. The DNA of the CDR3 is TGTGCCAGCAGTGCTGATGAGGGCTCCGGGGAGCTGTTTTTT. Encoded protein: CASSADEGSGELFF.

V usage is TRBV3-1 (or the pseudogene TRBV3-2) and J usage is TRBJ1-2; perhaps TRBD1 as D (5 bases). CDR3 length: 14 amino acids. In germline, CDR1 is LGHDT, CDR2 YNNKEL (reference sequence). The V end lost 4 bases, the J end lost 3 bases, and 12 bases lay between the germline ends. The CDR3 nucleotides are TGTGCCAGCAGCCCAGGCGGACAATACTATGGCTACACCTTC. It translates to CASSPGGQYYGYTF.

The chain links TRBV12-3 or TRBV12-4 to TRBJ2-1; D unclear. There are 12 residues in the CDR3. Trimming pared 4 bases from V and 4 bases from J, leaving 5 bases between. CDR3 in amino acids: CASSSVYNEQFF. CDR3 DNA: TGTGCCAGCAGTTCCGTATACAATGAGCAGTTCTTC.

V gene TRBV6-6 combines with J gene TRBJ1-1; a possible D gene is TRBD1 (6 bases). CDR1 and CDR2 from the germline V gene are MNHNY and SVGAGI (reference sequence). The CDR3 has 12 residues. V gave up 5 bases and J gave up 7 bases, with 11 bases separating them. CDR3 loop: CASSRIQGEAFF. CDR3 DNA: TGTGCCAGCAGTCGCATACAGGGTGAAGCTTTCTTT.

This clone was observed a handful of times. This sequence joins TRBV7-8 and TRBJ1-5, with D possibly matching TRBD1 (5 bases). The CDR3 is made up of 13 amino acids. Germline values: CDR1 SGHVS, CDR2 FQNEAQ. With 4 bases removed from V and 3 bases from J, the gap between germline ends came to 7 bases. CDR3 sequence: CASSSGSNQPQHF. CDR3 nucleotides: TGTGCCAGCAGCTCAGGGTCCAATCAGCCCCAGCATTTT.

This sequence joins TRBV28 and TRBJ1-2; D is unresolved. The V end lost 5 bases, the J end lost 2 bases, and 12 bases lay between the germline ends. The CDR3 loop spans 14 amino acids. Germline CDR1 and CDR2: MDHEN and SYDVKM. The CDR3 region is CASSGSGGNYGYTF. CDR3 DNA: TGTGCCAGCAGTGGATCAGGAGGAAACTATGGCTACACCTTC.

This clone was detected only once. The chain employs TRBV27 and TRBJ1-6; 9 positions agree with TRBD1. CDR3 size: 17 residues. CDR1 is MNHEY and CDR2 is SMNVEV in the germline V gene (reference sequence). V lost 5 bases to trimming and J lost 0 bases; unmatched junction nucleotides: 5. The chain's CDR3 is CASSPGTGISYNSPLHF. The DNA of the CDR3 is TGTGCCAGCAGTCCCGGGACAGGGATCTCCTATAATTCACCCCTCCACTTT.

This clone was counted once. V is TRBV6-2 or TRBV6-3 and J is TRBJ1-2; 7 bases map to TRBD1. Germline V gives CDR1 MNHEY, CDR2 SVGEGT. Trimming at V came to 4 bases and at J to 0 bases, leaving 5 bases not matched to a gene. The CDR3 length is 15 residues. CDR3 DNA sequence: TGTGCCAGCAGTTTCCCAGGACAGGCTAACTATGGCTACACCTTC. Translated, it gives CASSFPGQANYGYTF.

The chain combines TRBV4-1 with TRBJ1-1; unclear D gene. CDR1 and CDR2 from the germline V gene are MGHRA and YSYEKL. V shed 6 bases and J shed 4 bases, with 9 bases lying between them. The CDR3 runs to 12 residues. The CDR3 DNA reads TGCGCCAGCAGACAGATCGGCACTGAAGCTTTCTTT. Translation gives CASRQIGTEAFF.

The CDR3 is CASSWTAEDTQYF. The CDR3 nucleotides are TGTGCCAGCTCATGGACAGCGGAAGATACGCAGTATTTT. The chain uses TRBV6-5 and TRBJ2-3, with D possibly being TRBD1 (6 bases). V shed 8 bases and J shed 5 bases, with 14 bases lying between them. CDR3 length: 13 residues. Germline V CDR1 and CDR2: MNHEY, SVGAGI.

About this clone: This sample also contains other DNA sequences that code for the same CDR3. The V gene is TRBV7-9, the J gene TRBJ2-1; 9 bases match TRBD1. J gave up 1 base and V 4 bases, and 5 bases lay outside the gene matches. CDR3 length equals 16 residues. Germline CDR1 reads SEHNR; CDR2 reads FQNEAQ (reference sequence). CDR3 nucleotides: TGTGCCAGCAGCTCGGGACAGGGAGCGTCCTACAATGAGCAGTTCTTC. Encoded protein: CASSSGQGASYNEQFF.

The chain recombines TRBV2 with TRBJ1-2, with D hard to call. V lost 6 bases to trimming and J lost 4 bases, with 9 bases between them. The CDR3 is 12 residues long. Germline lookup yields CDR1 SNHLY and CDR2 FYNNEI. DNA for the CDR3: TGTGCCAGCAGGGAGGGAGTCTATGGCTACACCTTC. Its protein is CASREGVYGYTF.

CDR3: CASSVVGGTGVNTEAFF. The CDR3 DNA reads TGTGCCAGCAGTGTGGTGGGTGGGACAGGCGTGAACACTGAAGCTTTCTTT. The V gene is TRBV2, the J gene TRBJ1-1, with 8 positions matching TRBD1. The J segment lost 0 bases and the V segment lost 4 bases, leaving 10 bases of the junction unmatched. Germline V lookup: CDR1 SNHLY, CDR2 FYNNEI. The CDR3 totals 17 residues.

This clone was observed once. The genes are TRBV6-4 and TRBJ1-2; 7 positions agree with TRBD1. With V trimmed by 1 base and J by 5 bases, 19 bases remained unmatched. The CDR3 loop spans 19 amino acids. CDR1 and CDR2 (germline): MRHNA, SNTAGT. In nucleotides, the CDR3 is TGTGCCAGCAGTGACTACTATAGCCAACCACAGGGGCTTAAATATGGCTACACCTTC. Its protein product is CASSDYYSQPQGLKYGYTF.

As regards this clone: At the DNA level, this CDR3 is encoded by other sequences in the same sample as well. The chain recombines TRBV2 with TRBJ1-1, with 7 bases identical to TRBD1. The trim removed 6 bases at V and 0 bases at J, leaving 4 bases unmatched. Germline CDR1 is SNHLY and CDR2 is FYNNEI. This CDR3 is built from 14 residues. Written as DNA, the CDR3 is TGTGCCAGCAGGTACAGGGGACTGAACACTGAAGCTTTCTTT. It codes for CASRYRGLNTEAFF.